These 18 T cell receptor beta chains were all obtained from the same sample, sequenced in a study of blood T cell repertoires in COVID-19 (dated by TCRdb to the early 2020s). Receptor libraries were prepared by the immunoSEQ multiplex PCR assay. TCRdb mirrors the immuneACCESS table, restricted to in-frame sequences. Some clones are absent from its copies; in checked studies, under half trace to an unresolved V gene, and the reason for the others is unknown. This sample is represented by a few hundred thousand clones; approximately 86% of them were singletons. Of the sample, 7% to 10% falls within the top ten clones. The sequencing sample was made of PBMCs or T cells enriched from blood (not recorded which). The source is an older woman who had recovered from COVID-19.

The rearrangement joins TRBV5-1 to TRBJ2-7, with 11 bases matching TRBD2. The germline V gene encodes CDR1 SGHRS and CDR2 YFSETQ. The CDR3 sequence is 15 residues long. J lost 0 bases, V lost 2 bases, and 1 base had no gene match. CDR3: CASSFTSGGSYEQYF. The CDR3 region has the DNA TGCGCCAGCAGCTTTACTAGCGGGGGCTCCTACGAGCAGTACTTC.

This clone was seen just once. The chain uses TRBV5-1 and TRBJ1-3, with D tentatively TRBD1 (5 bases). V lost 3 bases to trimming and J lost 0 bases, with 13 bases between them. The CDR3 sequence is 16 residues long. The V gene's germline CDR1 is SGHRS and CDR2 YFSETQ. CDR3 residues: CASSSGGAGSGNTIYF. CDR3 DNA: TGCGCCAGCAGCTCGGGGGGAGCAGGCTCTGGAAACACCATATATTTT.

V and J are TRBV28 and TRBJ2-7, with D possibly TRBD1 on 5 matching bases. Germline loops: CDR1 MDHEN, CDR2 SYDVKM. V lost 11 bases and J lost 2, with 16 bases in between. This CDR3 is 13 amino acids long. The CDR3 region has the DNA TGTGCCGCCAGCGCCGGACACACCTACGAGCAGTACGTC. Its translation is CAASAGHTYEQYV.

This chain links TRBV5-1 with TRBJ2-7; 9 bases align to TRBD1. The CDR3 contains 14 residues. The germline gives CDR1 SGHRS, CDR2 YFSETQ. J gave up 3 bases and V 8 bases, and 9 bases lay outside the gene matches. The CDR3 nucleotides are TGCGCCAGTCAAAAGATGACAGGGGGCTACGAGCAGTACTTC. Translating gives CASQKMTGGYEQYF. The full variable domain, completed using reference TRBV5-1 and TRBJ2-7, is KAGVTQTPRYLIKTRGQQVTLSCSPISGHRSVSWYQQTPGQGLQFLFEYFSETQRNKGNFPGRFSGRQFSNSRSEMNVSTLELGDSALYLCASQKMTGGYEQYFGPGTRLTVT.

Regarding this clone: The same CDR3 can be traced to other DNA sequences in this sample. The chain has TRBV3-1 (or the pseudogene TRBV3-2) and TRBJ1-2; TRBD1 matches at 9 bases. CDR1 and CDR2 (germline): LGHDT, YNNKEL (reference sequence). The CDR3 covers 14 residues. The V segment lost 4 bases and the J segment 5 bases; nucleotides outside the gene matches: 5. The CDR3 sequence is CASSPGQGGYGYTF. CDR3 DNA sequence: TGTGCCAGCAGCCCGGGACAGGGAGGGTATGGCTACACCTTC.

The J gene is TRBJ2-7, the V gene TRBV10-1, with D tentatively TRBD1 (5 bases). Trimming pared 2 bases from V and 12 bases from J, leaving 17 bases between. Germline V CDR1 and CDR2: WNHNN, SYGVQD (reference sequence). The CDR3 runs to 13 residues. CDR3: CASSEAAGSPMYF. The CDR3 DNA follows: TGCGCCAGCAGTGAGGCGGCAGGGTCCCCGATGTACTTC.

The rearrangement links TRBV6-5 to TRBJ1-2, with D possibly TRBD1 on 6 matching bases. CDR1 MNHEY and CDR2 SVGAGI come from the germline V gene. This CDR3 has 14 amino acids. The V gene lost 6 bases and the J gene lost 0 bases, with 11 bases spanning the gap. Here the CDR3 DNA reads TGTGCCAGCAGAACAGGGTTCGCTAACTATGGCTACACCTTC. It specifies CASRTGFANYGYTF.

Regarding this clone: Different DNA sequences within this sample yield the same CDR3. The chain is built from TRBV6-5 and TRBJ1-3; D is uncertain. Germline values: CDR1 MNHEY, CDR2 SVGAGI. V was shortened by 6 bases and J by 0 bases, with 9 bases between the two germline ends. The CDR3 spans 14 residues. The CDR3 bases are TGTGCCAGCAGCGTAACAGACTCTGGAAACACCATATATTTT. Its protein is CASSVTDSGNTIYF.

The CDR3 region is CASSTGVGANVLTF. The CDR3 DNA is TGTGCCAGCAGCACAGGGGTCGGGGCCAACGTCCTGACTTTC. The chain combines TRBV6-4 with TRBJ2-6, with 7 positions matching TRBD1. CDR1 and CDR2 from the germline V gene are MRHNA and SNTAGT. CDR3 size: 14 residues. V lost 6 bases to trimming and J lost 4 bases; unmatched junction nucleotides: 3.

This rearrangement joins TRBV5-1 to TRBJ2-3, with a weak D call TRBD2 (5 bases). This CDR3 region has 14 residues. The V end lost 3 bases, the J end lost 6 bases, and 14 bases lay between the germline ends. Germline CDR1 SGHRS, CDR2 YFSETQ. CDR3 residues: CASSSDPGRDTQYF. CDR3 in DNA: TGCGCCAGCAGCTCTGACCCGGGAAGGGATACGCAGTATTTT.

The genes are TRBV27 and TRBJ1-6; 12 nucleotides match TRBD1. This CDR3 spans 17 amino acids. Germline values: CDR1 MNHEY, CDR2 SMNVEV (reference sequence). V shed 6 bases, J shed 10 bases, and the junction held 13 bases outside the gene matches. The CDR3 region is CASSSLSGQGARSPLHF. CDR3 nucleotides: TGTGCCAGCAGCTCACTATCGGGACAGGGGGCTAGGTCACCCCTCCACTTT.

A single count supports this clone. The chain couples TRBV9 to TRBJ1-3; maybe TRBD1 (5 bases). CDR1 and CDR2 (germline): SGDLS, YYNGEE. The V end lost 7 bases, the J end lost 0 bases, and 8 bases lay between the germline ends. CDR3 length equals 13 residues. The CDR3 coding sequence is TGTGCCAGCCAGGGCAGCTCTGGAAACACCATATATTTT. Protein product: CASQGSSGNTIYF.

The CDR3 DNA reads as TGTGCCAGCCGCGACCCGGTGCCAGGGGACGGCTACACCTTC. It codes for CASRDPVPGDGYTF. J is TRBJ1-2 and V is TRBV19; D possibly corresponds to TRBD1 (6 bases). Germline CDR1 reads LNHDA; CDR2 reads SQIVND (reference sequence). The ends were cut back, 9 bases at V and 8 bases at J, with 22 bases in the middle. The CDR3 covers 14 residues. Full variable domain (remainder filled in from reference TRBV19 and TRBJ1-2): DGGITQSPKYLFRKEGQNVTLSCEQNLNHDAMYWYRQDPGQGLRLIYYSQIVNDFQKGDIAEGYSVSREKKESFPLTVTSAQKNPTAFYLCASRDPVPGDGYTFGSGTRLTVV.

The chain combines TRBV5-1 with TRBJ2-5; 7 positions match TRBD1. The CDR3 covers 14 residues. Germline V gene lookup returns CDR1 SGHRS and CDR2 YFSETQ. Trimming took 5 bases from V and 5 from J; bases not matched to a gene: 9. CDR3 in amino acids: CASSSQGLGETQYF. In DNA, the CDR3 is TGCGCCAGCAGTTCACAGGGGCTGGGGGAGACCCAGTACTTC.

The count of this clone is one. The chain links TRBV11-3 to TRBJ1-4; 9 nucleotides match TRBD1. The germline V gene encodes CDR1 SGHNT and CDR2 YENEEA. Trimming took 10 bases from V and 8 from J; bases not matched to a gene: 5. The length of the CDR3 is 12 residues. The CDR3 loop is CAKGQGHEKLFF. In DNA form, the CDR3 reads TGTGCCAAGGGACAGGGCCACGAAAAACTGTTTTTT. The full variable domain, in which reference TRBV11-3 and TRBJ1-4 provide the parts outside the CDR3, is EAGVVQSPRYKIIEKKQPVAFWCNPISGHNTLYWYLQNLGQGPELLIRYENEEAVDDSQLPKDRFSAERLKGVDSTLKIQPAELGDSAVYLCAKGQGHEKLFFGSGTQLSVL.

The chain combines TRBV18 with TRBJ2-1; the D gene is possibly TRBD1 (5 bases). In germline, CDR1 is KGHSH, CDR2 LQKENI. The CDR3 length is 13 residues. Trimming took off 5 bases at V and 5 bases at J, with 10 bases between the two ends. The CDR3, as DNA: TGTGCCAGCTCAGAAGACAGAAACAATGAGCAGTTCTTC. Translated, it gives CASSEDRNNEQFF.

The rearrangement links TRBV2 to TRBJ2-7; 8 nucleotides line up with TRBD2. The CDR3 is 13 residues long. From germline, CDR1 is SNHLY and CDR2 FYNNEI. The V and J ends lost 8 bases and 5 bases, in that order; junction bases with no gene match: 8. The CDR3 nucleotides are TGTGCCAGCCGGGAGGGGGGGAGGAACGAGCAGTACTTC. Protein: CASREGGRNEQYF.

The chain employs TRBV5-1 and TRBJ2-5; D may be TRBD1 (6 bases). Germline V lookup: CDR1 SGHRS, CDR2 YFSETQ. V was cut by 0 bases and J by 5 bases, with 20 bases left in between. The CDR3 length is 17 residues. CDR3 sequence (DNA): TGCGCCAGCAGCTTGGCAGGGGCAGGTTCGTTTCTGGAGACCCAGTACTTC. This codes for CASSLAGAGSFLETQYF. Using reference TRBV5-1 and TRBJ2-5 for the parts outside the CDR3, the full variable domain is KAGVTQTPRYLIKTRGQQVTLSCSPISGHRSVSWYQQTPGQGLQFLFEYFSETQRNKGNFPGRFSGRQFSNSRSEMNVSTLELGDSALYLCASSLAGAGSFLETQYFGPGTRLLVL.